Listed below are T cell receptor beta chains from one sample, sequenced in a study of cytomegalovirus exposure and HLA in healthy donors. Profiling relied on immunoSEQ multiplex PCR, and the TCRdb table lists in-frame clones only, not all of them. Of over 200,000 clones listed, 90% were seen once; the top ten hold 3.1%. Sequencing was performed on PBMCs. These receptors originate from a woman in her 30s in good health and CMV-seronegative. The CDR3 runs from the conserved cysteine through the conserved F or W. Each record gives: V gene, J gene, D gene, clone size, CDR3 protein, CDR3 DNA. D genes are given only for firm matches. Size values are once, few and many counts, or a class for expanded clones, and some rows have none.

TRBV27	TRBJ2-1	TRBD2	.	CASSLSLVAGYNEQFF	TGTGCCAGCAGTTTATCGTTGGTAGCGGGTTACAATGAGCAGTTCTTC
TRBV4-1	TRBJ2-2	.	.	CASSHTKNTGELFF	TGCGCCAGCAGCCATACTAAGAACACCGGGGAGCTGTTTTTT
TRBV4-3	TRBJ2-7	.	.	CASSQDAGTPYEQYF	TGCGCCAGCAGCCAAGATGCAGGGACCCCCTACGAGCAGTACTTC
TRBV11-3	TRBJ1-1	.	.	CASSLWSANTEAFF	TGTGCCAGCAGCTTATGGTCAGCGAACACTGAAGCTTTCTTT
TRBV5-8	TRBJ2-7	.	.	CASSGGISYEQYF	TGTGCCAGCAGCGGAGGGATTTCCTACGAGCAGTACTTC
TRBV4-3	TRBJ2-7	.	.	CASSQVRGYEQYF	TGCGCCAGCAGCCAAGTACGGGGCTACGAGCAGTACTTC
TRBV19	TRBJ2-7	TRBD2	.	CASRKLAGELEQYF	TGTGCCAGTAGAAAACTAGCGGGAGAGCTCGAGCAGTACTTC
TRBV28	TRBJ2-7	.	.	CASTTGPSYEQYF	TGTGCCAGCACCACCGGTCCCTCCTACGAGCAGTACTTC
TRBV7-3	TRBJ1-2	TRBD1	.	CASSPSSGQVYGYTF	TGTGCCAGCAGCCCTTCATCAGGACAGGTCTATGGCTACACCTTC
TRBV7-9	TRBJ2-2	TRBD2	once	CASSPGLAGGISGELFF	TGTGCCAGCAGCCCCGGACTAGCGGGAGGAATTTCCGGGGAGCTGTTTTTT
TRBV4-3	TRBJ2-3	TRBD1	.	CASSQEGQGDTDTQYF	TGCGCCAGCAGCCAAGAGGGACAGGGCGACACAGATACGCAGTATTTT
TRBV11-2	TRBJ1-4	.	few	CASSLSLAVNEKLFF	TGTGCCAGCAGCTTATCACTTGCGGTAAATGAAAAACTGTTTTTT
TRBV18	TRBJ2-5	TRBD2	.	CASSLREGSETQYF	TGTGCCAGCTCACTACGGGAGGGGAGCGAGACCCAGTACTTC
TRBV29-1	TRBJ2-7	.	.	CSVRGQSNYEQYF	TGCAGCGTGCGGGGACAGTCTAACTACGAGCAGTACTTC
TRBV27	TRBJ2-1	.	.	CASSPLQYNEQFF	TGTGCCAGCAGCCCTCTGCAGTACAATGAGCAGTTCTTC
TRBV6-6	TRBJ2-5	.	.	CASSYLLETQYF	TGTGCCAGCAGTTACTTACTGGAGACCCAGTACTTC
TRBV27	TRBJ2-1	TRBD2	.	CASSQSSSGSSQFF	TGTGCCAGCAGTCAATCTTCTAGCGGGAGTTCGCAGTTCTTC
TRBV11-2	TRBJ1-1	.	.	CASSPGRQRDTEAFF	TGTGCCAGCAGCCCGGGACGGCAAAGGGACACTGAAGCTTTCTTT
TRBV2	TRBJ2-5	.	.	CASSVPGVQETQYF	TGTGCCAGCAGTGTTCCCGGAGTTCAAGAGACCCAGTACTTC
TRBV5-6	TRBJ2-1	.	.	CASSLRVYNEQFF	TGTGCCAGCAGCTTGAGGGTTTACAATGAGCAGTTCTTC
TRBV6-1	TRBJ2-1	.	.	CASSESLGSNEQFF	TGTGCCAGCAGTGAATCCTTGGGATCCAATGAGCAGTTCTTC
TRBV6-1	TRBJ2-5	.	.	CASSGAVQETQYF	TGTGCCAGCAGTGGTGCCGTGCAAGAGACCCAGTACTTC
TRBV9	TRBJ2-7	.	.	CASSVAQNYEQYF	TGTGCCAGCAGCGTAGCACAGAACTACGAGCAGTACTTC
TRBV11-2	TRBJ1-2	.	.	CASSPLQGTYSYGYTF	TGTGCCAGCAGCCCGCTTCAGGGGACGTATAGCTATGGCTACACCTTC
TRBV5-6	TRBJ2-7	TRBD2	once	CASSPGLAARPGDEQYF	TGTGCCAGCAGCCCCGGACTAGCGGCCCGGCCGGGGGACGAGCAGTACTTC
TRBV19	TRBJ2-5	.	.	CASSSTQTRSQYF	TGTGCCAGTAGTAGTACGCAAACACGGAGTCAGTACTTC
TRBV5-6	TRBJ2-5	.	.	CASSLPPGTRQETQYF	TGTGCCAGCAGCTTGCCACCCGGGACCCGCCAAGAGACCCAGTACTTC
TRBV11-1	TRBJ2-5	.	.	CASSFEQETQYF	TGTGCCAGCAGCTTCGAGCAAGAGACCCAGTACTTC
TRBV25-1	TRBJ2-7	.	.	CASMNVVLYF	TGTGCCAGCATGAACGTAGTTCTGTACTTC
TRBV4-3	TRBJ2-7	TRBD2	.	CASSPGRGLYEQYF	TGCGCCAGCAGCCCCGGGAGGGGCCTCTACGAGCAGTACTTC
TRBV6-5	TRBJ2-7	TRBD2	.	CASSLGLAGYEQYF	TGTGCCAGCAGTTTGGGACTAGCAGGCTACGAGCAGTACTTC
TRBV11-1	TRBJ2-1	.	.	CASSSDSPNEQFF	TGTGCCAGCAGCTCAGACAGTCCCAATGAGCAGTTCTTC
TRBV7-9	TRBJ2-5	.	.	CAGRTNQETQYF	TGTGCCGGTAGGACTAATCAAGAGACCCAGTACTTC
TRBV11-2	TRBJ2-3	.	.	CASSLQGRTDTQYF	TGTGCCAGCAGCCTTCAGGGTAGGACAGATACGCAGTATTTT
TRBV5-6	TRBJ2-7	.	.	CASSPRGSGEAIEQYF	TGTGCCAGCAGCCCGAGAGGTTCGGGAGAGGCGATTGAGCAGTACTTC
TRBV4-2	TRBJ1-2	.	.	CASSQSTGGGDYGYTF	TGTGCCAGCAGCCAATCCACCGGAGGGGGGGACTATGGCTACACCTTC
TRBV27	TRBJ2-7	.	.	CASSLKGALYEQYF	TGTGCCAGCAGTTTAAAGGGAGCCCTCTACGAGCAGTACTTC
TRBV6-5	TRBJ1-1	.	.	CASRYSDMNAEAFF	TGTGCCAGCAGATACAGCGACATGAACGCTGAAGCTTTCTTT